A selection of T cell receptor beta chains follows, all from one sample in a study of Graves' ophthalmopathy and Graves' hyperthyroidism. A single record per CDR3 protein comes from TCRdb applying MiXCR to the multiplex PCR reads. The sample includes just over 600,000 distinct CDR3 sequences, 20% to 25% of them seen just once. Sequences were obtained from peripheral blood. Receptor source: a woman aged 18-35 years with stable Graves' hyperthyroidism. Some clones in this sample may be carry-over from other donors' samples. CDR3s include the opening cysteine and the closing phenylalanine or tryptophan. D genes are given only for firm matches. Rows may omit the clone size; those that give it use once, few, many or a size class.

TRBV6-1	TRBJ2-2	.	many	CASSALKEGELFF	TGTGCCAGCAGTGCCCTGAAGGAAGGGGAGCTGTTTTTT
TRBV6-2/TRBV6-3	TRBJ1-3	.	many	CASSYTSTAGNTIYF	TGTGCCAGCAGTTACACGTCGACAGCTGGAAACACCATATATTTT
TRBV10-2	TRBJ1-5	.	many	CASGQDQPQHF	TGCGCCAGCGGACAAGATCAGCCCCAGCATTTT
TRBV4-1	TRBJ2-7	.	few	CASSQVRDDYEQYF	TGCGCCAGCAGCCAAGTCAGGGACGACTACGAGCAGTACTTC
TRBV7-2	TRBJ1-3	TRBD1	.	CASTAQGAGNTIYF	TGTGCCAGCACCGCCCAGGGGGCCGGAAACACCATATATTTT
TRBV12-3/TRBV12-4	TRBJ2-4	.	.	CASSFGQGLENIQYF	TGTGCCAGCAGTTTCGGGCAGGGGCTGGAAAACATTCAGTACTTC
TRBV6-1	TRBJ1-6	.	.	CASSEGGFRYNSPLHF	TGTGCCAGCAGTGAAGGGGGGTTCCGATATAATTCACCCCTCCACTTT
TRBV3-1	TRBJ2-5	.	.	CASSHFPETQYF	TGTGCCAGCAGCCATTTCCCAGAGACCCAGTACTTC
TRBV7-8	TRBJ2-7	TRBD1	many	CASSLRQGIEQYF	TGTGCCAGCAGCTTACGACAGGGGATTGAGCAGTACTTC
TRBV7-2	TRBJ2-7	TRBD2	.	CASSLQRGVNEQYF	TGTGCCAGCAGCCTCCAGCGGGGGGTAAACGAGCAGTACTTC
TRBV29-1	TRBJ2-7	TRBD1	few	CSVERTGETYEQYF	TGCAGCGTTGAAAGGACAGGGGAAACCTACGAGCAGTACTTC
TRBV15	TRBJ1-1	TRBD1	few	CATSRDHFLGQGIAEAFF	TGTGCCACCAGCAGAGATCACTTCCTCGGACAGGGCATCGCTGAAGCTTTCTTT
TRBV6-2/TRBV6-3	TRBJ1-5	.	many	CASRTAGDQPQHF	TGTGCCAGCAGGACAGCGGGGGATCAGCCCCAGCATTTT
TRBV12-3/TRBV12-4	TRBJ1-1	.	few	CASSLRGTKMNTEAFF	TGTGCCAGCAGTTTGAGAGGGACCAAGATGAACACTGAAGCTTTCTTT
TRBV2	TRBJ1-2	TRBD1	.	CASTDYRGMEDGYTF	TGTGCCAGCACGGACTACAGGGGGATGGAGGACGGCTACACCTTC
TRBV28	TRBJ2-7	.	many	CATCWAGGAYEQYF	TGTGCCACCTGCTGGGCAGGAGGGGCCTACGAGCAGTACTTC
TRBV4-1	TRBJ1-5	TRBD1	.	CASSPTPGQGKHQPQHF	TGCGCCAGCAGCCCAACCCCAGGACAGGGTAAGCATCAGCCCCAGCATTTT
TRBV20-1	TRBJ2-5	TRBD1	many	CSARDRVRETQYF	TGCAGTGCTAGGGACAGGGTCAGAGAGACCCAGTACTTC
TRBV10-3	TRBJ2-5	TRBD1	many	CAINGRGPQETQYF	TGTGCCATCAATGGCAGGGGGCCCCAAGAGACCCAGTACTTC
TRBV6-5	TRBJ1-1	TRBD1	.	CASSYGTGTFGTEAFF	TGTGCCAGCAGTTACGGGACAGGGACTTTTGGGACTGAAGCTTTCTTT
TRBV7-2	TRBJ2-7	.	many	CASSLRMEVSYEQYF	TGTGCCAGCAGCTTAAGGATGGAGGTATCCTACGAGCAGTACTTC
TRBV28	TRBJ1-1	.	many	CASSLWWAQNTEAFF	TGTGCCAGCAGTTTATGGTGGGCCCAGAACACTGAAGCTTTCTTT
TRBV20-1	TRBJ2-4	.	.	CSAPGQGSLEAKNIQYF	TGCAGTGCTCCGGGACAAGGGAGCCTGGAAGCCAAAAACATTCAGTACTTC
TRBV6-1	TRBJ2-7	TRBD1	.	CASSDRTGGPYEQYF	TGTGCCAGCAGTGATCGGACAGGGGGCCCCTACGAGCAGTACTTC
TRBV7-2	TRBJ2-5	.	many	CASSLEPSIETQYF	TGTGCCAGCAGCTTAGAGCCCTCGATAGAGACCCAGTACTTC
TRBV20-1	TRBJ2-2	TRBD2	.	CSAPWLAGGGGELFF	TGCAGTGCTCCCTGGTTAGCGGGAGGGGGCGGGGAGCTGTTTTTT
TRBV7-8	TRBJ2-5	.	few	CASSRSVGANQETQYF	TGTGCCAGCAGCCGATCCGTAGGGGCAAATCAAGAGACCCAGTACTTC
TRBV4-1	TRBJ1-3	.	many	CASSQRTLPSSGNTIYF	TGCGCCAGCAGCCAGAGGACCCTCCCGTCTTCTGGAAACACCATATATTTT
TRBV12-3/TRBV12-4	TRBJ1-1	.	.	CASLYYGTPAFF	TGTGCCAGCTTATATTACGGGACACCGGCTTTCTTT
TRBV24-1	TRBJ1-2	.	many	CATSDWNSYGYTF	TGTGCCACCAGTGATTGGAATTCCTATGGCTACACCTTC
TRBV6-1	TRBJ1-2	.	many	CASSTSAGAYGYTF	TGTGCCAGCAGCACCTCGGCAGGGGCCTATGGCTACACCTTC
TRBV6-1	TRBJ1-1	.	few	CASSDGPWGEAFF	TGTGCCAGCAGTGACGGGCCATGGGGTGAAGCTTTCTTT
TRBV6-1	TRBJ1-6	.	.	CATGPLLRDSPLHF	TGTGCCACCGGACCTCTACTTAGGGATTCACCCCTCCACTTT
TRBV20-1	TRBJ2-5	TRBD2	many	CSARDLYGLAGVETQYF	TGCAGTGCTAGAGATCTTTATGGACTAGCGGGAGTAGAGACCCAGTACTTC
TRBV2	TRBJ2-3	TRBD1	many	CASSELPAVGQGVGTDTQYF	TGTGCCAGCAGTGAACTCCCGGCCGTAGGACAGGGGGTAGGGACAGATACGCAGTATTTT
TRBV11-2	TRBJ1-5	TRBD1	few	CASSFPGQGFGNRPQHF	TGTGCCAGCAGCTTCCCGGGACAGGGGTTCGGCAATCGGCCCCAGCATTTT
TRBV20-1	TRBJ1-2	.	many	CSASFYGYTF	TGCAGTGCTAGTTTCTATGGCTACACCTTC
TRBV6-5	TRBJ1-2	TRBD1	few	CASSYRGLGIDYGYTF	TGTGCCAGCAGTTACAGGGGGCTGGGAATAGACTATGGCTACACCTTC
TRBV29-1	TRBJ1-2	TRBD1	few	CSVLTGTGGLYGYTF	TGCAGCGTTTTGACCGGGACAGGGGGCCTCTATGGCTACACCTTC
TRBV24-1	TRBJ1-5	.	many	CATASGPPNQPQHF	TGTGCCACTGCCTCTGGACCCCCCAATCAGCCCCAGCATTTT
TRBV6-2/TRBV6-3	TRBJ1-5	.	.	CASCAGGGNQPQHF	TGTGCCAGCTGCGCCGGGGGTGGAAATCAGCCCCAGCATTTT
TRBV4-1	TRBJ1-1	.	many	CASSLSDWTEAFF	TGCGCCAGCAGCCTATCAGACTGGACTGAAGCTTTCTTT
TRBV7-2	TRBJ1-6	TRBD1	many	CASSISDRNRGNSPLHF	TGTGCCAGCAGCATCAGCGACCGAAACAGGGGCAATTCACCCCTCCACTTT
TRBV6-2/TRBV6-3	TRBJ1-2	TRBD1	many	CASSYSSGTGLGYTF	TGTGCCAGCAGTTACTCCTCCGGGACAGGGCTTGGCTACACCTTC
TRBV20-1	TRBJ2-7	TRBD2	.	CSARPSGGVLSYEQYF	TGCAGTGCTAGACCCAGCGGGGGGGTCCTCTCCTACGAGCAGTACTTC
TRBV28	TRBJ2-7	.	many	CASSLVDGSFYEQYF	TGTGCCAGCAGTTTGGTCGACGGGAGTTTTTACGAGCAGTACTTC
TRBV10-1	TRBJ1-2	.	many	CASSPSGTGNYGYTF	TGCGCCAGCAGTCCAAGCGGTACAGGGAACTATGGCTACACCTTC
TRBV3-1	TRBJ2-5	TRBD2	.	CASSQSLAGGKETQYF	TGTGCCAGCAGCCAATCTTTAGCGGGGGGAAAAGAGACCCAGTACTTC
TRBV9	TRBJ2-7	.	few	CASSVDRYSYEQYF	TGTGCCAGCAGCGTAGACCGTTACTCCTACGAGCAGTACTTC
TRBV10-3	TRBJ1-3	.	many	CAISEGRWDTIYF	TGTGCCATCAGTGAGGGAAGGTGGGACACCATATATTTT
TRBV2	TRBJ2-7	.	once	CASAGDSYEQYF	TGTGCCAGCGCAGGGGACTCCTACGAGCAGTACTTC
TRBV19	TRBJ1-2	.	many	CASSIGEGSYGYTF	TGTGCCAGTAGTATAGGAGAGGGAAGCTATGGCTACACCTTC
TRBV24-1	TRBJ2-7	.	.	CATRTWDRSWYEQYF	TGTGCCACCAGAACGTGGGACCGCTCATGGTACGAGCAGTACTTC
TRBV12-3/TRBV12-4	TRBJ2-2	.	many	CASSILHRAPDTGELFF	TGTGCCAGCAGTATACTGCACAGGGCCCCGGACACCGGGGAGCTGTTTTTT
TRBV14	TRBJ2-2	.	many	CASSLRDPYTGELFF	TGTGCCAGCAGCCTTCGGGACCCTTACACCGGGGAGCTGTTTTTT